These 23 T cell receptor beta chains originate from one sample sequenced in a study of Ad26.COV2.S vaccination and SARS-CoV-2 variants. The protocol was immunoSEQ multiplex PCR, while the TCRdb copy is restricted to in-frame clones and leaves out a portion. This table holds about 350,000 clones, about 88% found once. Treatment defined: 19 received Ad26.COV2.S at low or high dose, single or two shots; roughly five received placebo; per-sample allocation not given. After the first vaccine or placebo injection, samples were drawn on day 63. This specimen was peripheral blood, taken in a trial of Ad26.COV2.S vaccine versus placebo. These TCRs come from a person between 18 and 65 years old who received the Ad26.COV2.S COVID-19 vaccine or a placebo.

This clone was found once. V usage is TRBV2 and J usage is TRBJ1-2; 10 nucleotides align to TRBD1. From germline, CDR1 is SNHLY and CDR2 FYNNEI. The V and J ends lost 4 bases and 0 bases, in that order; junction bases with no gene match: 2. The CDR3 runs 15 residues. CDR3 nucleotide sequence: TGTGCCAGCAGTGGACAGGGGGCAGCTAACTATGGCTACACCTTC. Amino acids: CASSGQGAANYGYTF. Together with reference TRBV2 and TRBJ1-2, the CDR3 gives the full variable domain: EPEVTQTPSHQVTQMGQEVILRCVPISNHLYFYWYRQILGQKVEFLVSFYNNEISEKSEIFDDQFSVERPDGSNFTLKIRSTKLEDSAMYFCASSGQGAANYGYTFGSGTRLTVV.

The CDR3 bases are TGTGCCACCCTGGGGGCGGGCAACTATGGCTACACCTTC. The encoded protein is CATLGAGNYGYTF. The chain has TRBV6-5 and TRBJ1-2, with a weak D call TRBD1 (6 bases). This CDR3 has 13 amino acids. Germline V lookup: CDR1 MNHEY, CDR2 SVGAGI. V was shortened by 10 bases and J by 2 bases, with 14 bases between the two germline ends.

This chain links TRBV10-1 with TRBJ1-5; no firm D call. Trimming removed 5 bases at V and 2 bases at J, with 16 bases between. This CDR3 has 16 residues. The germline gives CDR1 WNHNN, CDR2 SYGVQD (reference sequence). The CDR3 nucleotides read TGCGCCAGCAGTCAGGACCAGGTGGTCCGCAATCAGCCCCAGCATTTT. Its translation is CASSQDQVVRNQPQHF.

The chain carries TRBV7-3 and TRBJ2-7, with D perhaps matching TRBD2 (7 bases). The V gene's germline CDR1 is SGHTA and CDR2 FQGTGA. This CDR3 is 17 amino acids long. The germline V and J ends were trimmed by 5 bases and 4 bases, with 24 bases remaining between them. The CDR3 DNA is TGTGCCAGCAGCCTTAACATAGGGGGAGGGCCCTCTTACGAGCAGTACTTC. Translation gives CASSLNIGGGPSYEQYF.

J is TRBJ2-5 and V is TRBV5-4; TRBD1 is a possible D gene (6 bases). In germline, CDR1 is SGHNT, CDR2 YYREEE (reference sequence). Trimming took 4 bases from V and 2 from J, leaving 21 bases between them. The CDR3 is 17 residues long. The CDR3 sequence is CASSPGDGFVGQETQYF. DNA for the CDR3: TGTGCCAGCAGCCCAGGGGATGGGTTTGTGGGGCAAGAGACCCAGTACTTC. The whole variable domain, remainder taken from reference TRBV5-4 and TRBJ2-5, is ETGVTQSPTHLIKTRGQQVTLRCSSQSGHNTVSWYQQALGQGPQFIFQYYREEENGRGNFPPRFSGLQFPNYSSELNVNALELDDSALYLCASSPGDGFVGQETQYFGPGTRLLVL.

The DNA for the CDR3 is TGTGCCAGCAGCCACTTGGGGGGACGCACCGGGGAGCTGTTTTTT. The encoded protein is CASSHLGGRTGELFF. This chain connects TRBV11-2 to TRBJ2-2, with a possible D match to TRBD2 (6 bases). CDR3 size: 15 residues. Germline V lookup: CDR1 SGHAT, CDR2 FQNNGV. The germline V and J ends were trimmed by 5 bases and 4 bases, with 14 bases remaining between them.

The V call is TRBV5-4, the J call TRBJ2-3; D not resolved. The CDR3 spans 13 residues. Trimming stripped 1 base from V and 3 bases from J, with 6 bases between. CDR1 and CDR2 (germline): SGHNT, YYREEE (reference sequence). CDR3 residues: CASSLWVTDTQYF. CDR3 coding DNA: TGTGCCAGCAGCTTGTGGGTGACAGATACGCAGTATTTT.

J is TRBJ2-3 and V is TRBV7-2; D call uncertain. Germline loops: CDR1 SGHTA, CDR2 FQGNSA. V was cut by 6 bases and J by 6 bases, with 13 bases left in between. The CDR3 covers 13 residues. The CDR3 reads CASSLIIPDTQYF. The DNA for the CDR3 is TGTGCCAGCAGTCTCATCATACCGGATACGCAGTATTTT.

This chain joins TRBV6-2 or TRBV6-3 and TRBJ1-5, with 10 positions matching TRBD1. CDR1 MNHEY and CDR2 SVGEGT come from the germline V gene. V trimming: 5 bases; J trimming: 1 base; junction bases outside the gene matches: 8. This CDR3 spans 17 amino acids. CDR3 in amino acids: CASSKYTGQGSNQPQHF. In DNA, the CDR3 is TGTGCCAGCAGTAAATACACGGGACAGGGGAGCAATCAGCCCCAGCATTTT.

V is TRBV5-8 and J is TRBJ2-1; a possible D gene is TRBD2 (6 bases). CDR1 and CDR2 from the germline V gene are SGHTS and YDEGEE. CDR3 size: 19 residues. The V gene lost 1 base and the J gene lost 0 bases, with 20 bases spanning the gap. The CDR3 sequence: CASSLFVRDGPSSYNEQFF. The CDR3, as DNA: TGTGCCAGCAGCTTGTTCGTGCGGGACGGACCGAGCTCCTACAATGAGCAGTTCTTC.

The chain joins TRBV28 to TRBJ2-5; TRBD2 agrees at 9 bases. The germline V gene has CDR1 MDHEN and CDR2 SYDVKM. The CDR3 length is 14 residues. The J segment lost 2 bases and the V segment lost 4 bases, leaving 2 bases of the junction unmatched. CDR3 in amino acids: CASSSLAGQETQYF. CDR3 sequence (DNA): TGTGCCAGCAGTTCTCTAGCGGGGCAAGAGACCCAGTACTTC. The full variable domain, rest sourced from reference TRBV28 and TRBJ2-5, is DVKVTQSSRYLVKRTGEKVFLECVQDMDHENMFWYRQDPGLGLRLIYFSYDVKMKEKGDIPEGYSVSREKKERFSLILESASTNQTSMYLCASSSLAGQETQYFGPGTRLLVL.

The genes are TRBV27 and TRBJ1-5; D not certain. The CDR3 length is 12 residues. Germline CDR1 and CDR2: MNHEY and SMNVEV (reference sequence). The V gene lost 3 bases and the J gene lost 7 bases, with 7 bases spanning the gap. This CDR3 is CASSFLGQPQHF. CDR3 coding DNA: TGTGCCAGCAGTTTTCTGGGGCAGCCCCAGCATTTT.

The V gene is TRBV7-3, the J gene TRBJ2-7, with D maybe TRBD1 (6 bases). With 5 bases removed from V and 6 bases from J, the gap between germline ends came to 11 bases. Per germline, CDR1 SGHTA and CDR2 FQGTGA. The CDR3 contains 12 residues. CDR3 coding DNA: TGTGCCAGCAGCCACCTGGGGGCCGAGCAGTACTTC. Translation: CASSHLGAEQYF.

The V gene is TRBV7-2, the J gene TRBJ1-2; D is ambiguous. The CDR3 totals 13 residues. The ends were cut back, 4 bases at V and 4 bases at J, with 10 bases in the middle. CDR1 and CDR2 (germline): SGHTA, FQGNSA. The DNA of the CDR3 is TGTGCCAGCAGCTCCCAAAGGCGCTATGGCTACACCTTC. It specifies CASSSQRRYGYTF.

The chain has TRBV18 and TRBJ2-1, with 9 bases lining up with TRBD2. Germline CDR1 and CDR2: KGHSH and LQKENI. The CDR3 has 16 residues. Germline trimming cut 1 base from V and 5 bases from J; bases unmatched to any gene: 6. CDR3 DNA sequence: TGTGCCAGCTCACCACAGTTTAGCGGGGGAGACAATGAGCAGTTCTTC. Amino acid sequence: CASSPQFSGGDNEQFF.

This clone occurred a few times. The CDR3 nucleotides are TGCGCCAGCAGCCGAGAGCGGGGGCCCTCCTACGAGCAGTACTTC. Its protein is CASSRERGPSYEQYF. V is TRBV4-1 and J is TRBJ2-7, with 8 bases aligning to TRBD2. The V segment lost 4 bases and the J segment 0 bases; nucleotides outside the gene matches: 5. Germline loops: CDR1 MGHRA, CDR2 YSYEKL. The CDR3 contains 15 residues.

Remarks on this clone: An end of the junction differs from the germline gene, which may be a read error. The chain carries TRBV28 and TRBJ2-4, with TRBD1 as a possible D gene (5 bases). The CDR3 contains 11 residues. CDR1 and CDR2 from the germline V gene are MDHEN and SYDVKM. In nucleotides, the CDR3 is TGTGCCAGCAGTTTTAGGAGACAGCTTTCCTTC. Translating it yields CASSFRRQLSF. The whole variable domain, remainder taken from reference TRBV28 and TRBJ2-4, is DVKVTQSSRYLVKRTGEKVFLECVQDMDHENMFWYRQDPGLGLRLIYFSYDVKMKEKGDIPEGYSVSREKKERFSLILESASTNQTSMYLCASSFRRQLSFGAGTRLSVL.

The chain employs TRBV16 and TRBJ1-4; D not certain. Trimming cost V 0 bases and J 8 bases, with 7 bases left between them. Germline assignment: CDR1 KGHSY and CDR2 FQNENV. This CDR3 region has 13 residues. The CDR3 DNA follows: TGTGCCAGCAGCCAATCTGGCGGGGAAAAACTGTTTTTT. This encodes CASSQSGGEKLFF.

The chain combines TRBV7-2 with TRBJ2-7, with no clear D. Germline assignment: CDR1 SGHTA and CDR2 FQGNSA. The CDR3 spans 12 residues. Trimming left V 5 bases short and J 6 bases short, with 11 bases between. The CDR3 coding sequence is TGTGCCAGCAGCCCCCAGCTTCCCGAGCAGTACTTC. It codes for CASSPQLPEQYF.

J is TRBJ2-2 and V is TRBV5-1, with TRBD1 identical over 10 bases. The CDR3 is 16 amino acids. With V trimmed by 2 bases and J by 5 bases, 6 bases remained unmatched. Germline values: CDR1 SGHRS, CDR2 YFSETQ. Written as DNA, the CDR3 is TGCGCCAGCAGCTTTACAGGGACAGGGGAAACCGGGGAGCTGTTTTTT. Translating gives CASSFTGTGETGELFF.

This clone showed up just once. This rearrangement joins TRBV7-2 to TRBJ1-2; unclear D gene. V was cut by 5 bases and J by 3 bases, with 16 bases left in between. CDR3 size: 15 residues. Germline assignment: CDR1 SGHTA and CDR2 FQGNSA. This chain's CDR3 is CASSRAGGLDYGYTF. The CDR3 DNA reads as TGTGCCAGCAGCCGCGCCGGTGGGTTAGACTATGGCTACACCTTC.

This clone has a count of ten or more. The CDR3, as DNA: TGTGCCAGCAGACACCAAGCCAAAAACATTCAGTACTTC. Translated: CASRHQAKNIQYF. The chain has TRBV5-4 and TRBJ2-4; D unresolved. This CDR3 is built from 13 residues. V dropped 5 bases and J dropped 0 bases, with 6 bases sitting between them. In germline, CDR1 is SGHNT, CDR2 YYREEE (reference sequence).

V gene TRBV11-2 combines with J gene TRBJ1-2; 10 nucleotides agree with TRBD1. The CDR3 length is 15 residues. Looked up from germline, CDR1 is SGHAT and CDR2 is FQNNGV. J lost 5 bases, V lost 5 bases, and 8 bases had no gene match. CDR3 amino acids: CASSRTGTGEYGYTF. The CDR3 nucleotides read TGTGCCAGCAGCCGAACCGGGACAGGGGAATATGGCTACACCTTC.